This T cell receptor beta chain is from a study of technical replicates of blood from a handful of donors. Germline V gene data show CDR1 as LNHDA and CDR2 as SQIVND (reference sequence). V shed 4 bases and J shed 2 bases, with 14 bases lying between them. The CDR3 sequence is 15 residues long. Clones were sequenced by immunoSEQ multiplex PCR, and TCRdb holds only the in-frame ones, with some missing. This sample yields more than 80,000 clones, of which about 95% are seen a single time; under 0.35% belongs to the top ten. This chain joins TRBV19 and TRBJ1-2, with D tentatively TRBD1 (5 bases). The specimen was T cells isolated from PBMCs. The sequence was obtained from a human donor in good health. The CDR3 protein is CASSTVGGENYGYTF. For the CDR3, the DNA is TGTGCCAGTAGTACCGTAGGAGGGGAAAACTATGGCTACACCTTC.